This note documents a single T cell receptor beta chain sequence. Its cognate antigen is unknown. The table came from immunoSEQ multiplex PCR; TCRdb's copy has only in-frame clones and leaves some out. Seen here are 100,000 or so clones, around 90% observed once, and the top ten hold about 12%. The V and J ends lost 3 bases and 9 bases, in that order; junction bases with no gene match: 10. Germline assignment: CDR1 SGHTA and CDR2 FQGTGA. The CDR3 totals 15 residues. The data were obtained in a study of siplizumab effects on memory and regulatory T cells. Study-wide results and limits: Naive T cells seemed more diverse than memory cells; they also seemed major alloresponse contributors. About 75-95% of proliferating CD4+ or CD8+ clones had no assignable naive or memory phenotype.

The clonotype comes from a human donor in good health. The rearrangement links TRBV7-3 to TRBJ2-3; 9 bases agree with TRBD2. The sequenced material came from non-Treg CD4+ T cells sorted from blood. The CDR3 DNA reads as TGTGCCAGCAGCTTGGGACTAGCAGGCCAGGGCACGCAGTATTTT. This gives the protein CASSLGLAGQGTQYF.